This T cell receptor beta chain was recorded in a study of chemoradiotherapy in HPV16-positive cancers. Overall study findings and caveats: In HPV16-positive patients, HPV-responsive T-cell expansion tracked better recurrence-free survival. Functional assays defining HPV-specific T cells used only a couple of HPV16-positive patients. Candidate HPV-specific clones and E7-related TCR motifs grew in tumor during treatment.

Assay: immunoSEQ multiplex PCR; the TCRdb copy retains only in-frame clones and omits some. Here the sample spans fewer than 30,000 clones, roughly 95% being singletons. The CDR3 totals 15 residues. Germline CDR1 SGHAT, CDR2 FQNNGV. The V gene end was trimmed by 5 bases and the J gene end by 2 bases; junction bases not matched to a gene: 7. Samples were taken several times over chemoradiotherapy. As to this clone: Antigen: not known.

This sequence originates from a human donor with HPV-associated anogenital cancer. The genes are TRBV11-2 and TRBJ2-3; 7 bases match TRBD2. Collection of the sample occurred from a patient who underwent chemoradiotherapy. CDR3 amino acids: CASSRREGHTDTQYF. In nucleotides, the CDR3 is TGTGCCAGCAGCCGAAGGGAGGGGCACACAGATACGCAGTATTTT.